This T cell receptor (beta chain) comes out of a study of T-cell reconstitution after alpha-beta-depleted transplantation in children listed by TCRdb under 2016. Regarding the complete study: T-cell immune reconstitution after TCRalphabeta/CD19-depleted allogeneic hematopoietic cell transplantation in children was quantitatively tracked in the study by means of TCR repertoire profiling.

Library method: PCR. The instrument given in TCRdb is Illumina HiSeq 2500. TCR library preparation used molecular barcoding, with unique molecular identifiers applied to normalize quantification of the TCRbeta repertoire. TCRdb reprocessed the public reads (quality trimming at Q25 with fastp, clone calling with MiXCR) and kept in-frame beta chains. Entries are consolidated by CDR3 protein sequence, retaining the most common genes and DNA. Across this sample there are around 130,000 distinct CDR3 sequences, with around 9.8% seen only once. About 25% of the sample is held by the ten biggest clonotypes. The research as a whole found: Hyperexpanded clone frequencies declined over subsequent months; after one year, T-cell counts and TCRbeta diversity were mostly attributed to newly produced T cells. In some patients, high TCRbeta diversity at day 60 was attributed to recipient T cells and intrathymic progenitors that had survived conditioning. Apparently early alphabetaT-cell count recovery about two months after transplant reportedly relied on only several hundred rapidly expanded clones derived from non-depleted graft cells.

The treatment or condition label for this specimen denotes: allogeneic hematopoietic cell transplantation with graft depleted of TCRalphabeta T cells and CD19 B cells. Transplant recipients were children who received TCRalphabeta/CD19-depleted allogeneic hematopoietic cell grafts. This clonotype was recorded a few times. Its target antigen remains unknown. Base-call qualities are not available, and no considerably larger clone is one nucleotide away. V gives up 0 bases and J gives up 5 bases, and the segment between their germline ends measures 12 bases. As encoded in the germline V gene, CDR1 is LGHNA while CDR2 is YSLEER. The CDR3 spans 15 residues, from the cysteine through the phenylalanine. Only the CDR3 part of the read is kept: 45 bases, read in frame from the first base.

The V gene is TRBV4-3 and the J gene is TRBJ2-3, with the D call perhaps TRBD1 or TRBD2, as 6 bases match in each case. The receptor comes from a girl less than two years old who had a stem cell transplant for combined immunodeficiency, so the T cells may come from the graft donor. Sequencing was performed on PBMCs, mostly from graft donor cells, taken 180 days after TCRalphabeta/CD19-depleted stem cell transplant. In nucleotide form, the sequence is TGCGCCAGCAGCCAAGAAGGGGGGCGGCGAGATACGCAGTATTTT. This sequence encodes CASSQEGGRRDTQYF.